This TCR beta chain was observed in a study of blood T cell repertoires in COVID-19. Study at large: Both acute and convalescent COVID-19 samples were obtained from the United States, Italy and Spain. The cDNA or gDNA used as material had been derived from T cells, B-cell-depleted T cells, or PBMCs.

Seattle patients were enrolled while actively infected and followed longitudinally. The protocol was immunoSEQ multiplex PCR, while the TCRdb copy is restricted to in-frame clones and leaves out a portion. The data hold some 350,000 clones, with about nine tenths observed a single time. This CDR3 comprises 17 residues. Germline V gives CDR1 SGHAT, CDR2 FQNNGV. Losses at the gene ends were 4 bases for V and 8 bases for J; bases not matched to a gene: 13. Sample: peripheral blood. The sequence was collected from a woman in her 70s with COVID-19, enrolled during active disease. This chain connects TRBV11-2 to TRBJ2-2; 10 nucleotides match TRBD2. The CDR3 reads CASSSPRSGGALGELFF. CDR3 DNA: TGTGCCAGCAGCTCCCCCAGAAGCGGGGGGGCCTTGGGGGAGCTGTTTTTT.